Each of the 8 T cell receptor beta chains below was sequenced from the same sample in a study of T cell changes during pregnancy in multiple sclerosis. Clones were read by immunoSEQ multiplex PCR, and TCRdb kept only the in-frame ones, dropping some. This table holds roughly 66,000 clones, around 92% found once. The sample consisted of peripheral blood, taken in the first trimester of pregnancy. The receptor source for this set is a female donor with multiple sclerosis, enrolled in a pregnancy study.

This clone was found once. This chain links TRBV28 with TRBJ2-1; 9 nucleotides line up with TRBD2. Germline assignment: CDR1 MDHEN and CDR2 SYDVKM. CDR3 length: 11 amino acids. V was clipped by 8 bases and J by 10 bases; unmatched bases: 3. The CDR3 DNA follows: TGTGCCAGCCAAGGACTAGCGGAGCAGTTCTTC. It specifies CASQGLAEQFF.

This chain links TRBV6-1 with TRBJ1-1; D is undetermined. Germline V CDR1 and CDR2: MNHNS, SASEGT. This CDR3 has 14 residues. V was trimmed by 1 base and J by 6 bases, leaving 12 bases between them. For the CDR3, the DNA is TGTGCCAGCAGTGAAGTGATTGCTAACGCTGAAGCTTTCTTT. Translating it yields CASSEVIANAEAFF.

This chain joins TRBV7-3 and TRBJ2-1, with 7 bases identical to TRBD2. CDR3 length equals 16 residues. CDR1 and CDR2 (germline): SGHTA, FQGTGA. Germline trimming cut 5 bases from V and 8 bases from J; bases unmatched to any gene: 15. CDR3 nucleotide sequence: TGTGCCAGCAGCCCTTCTAGCGGCCCTTTAAGGGATGAGCAGTTCTTC. This sequence encodes CASSPSSGPLRDEQFF.

The V call is TRBV6-5, the J call TRBJ2-7; 13 positions agree with TRBD2. Germline V gene lookup returns CDR1 MNHEY and CDR2 SVGAGI. The CDR3 covers 15 residues. V lost 7 bases, J lost 4 bases, and 7 bases stayed unmatched. CDR3 coding DNA: TGTGCCAGCAAACTAGCGGGAGGGTCCCAATACGAGCAGTACTTC. As protein: CASKLAGGSQYEQYF.

V gene TRBV11-2 combines with J gene TRBJ2-1; 8 positions agree with TRBD2. From germline, CDR1 is SGHAT and CDR2 FQNNGV. Trimming cost V 5 bases and J 0 bases; bases outside gene matches: 12. The CDR3 length is 18 residues. This CDR3 reads CASSPVQGLGASYNEQFF. CDR3 DNA: TGTGCCAGCAGCCCCGTGCAGGGACTAGGTGCCTCCTACAATGAGCAGTTCTTC.

The chain is built from TRBV12-5 and TRBJ2-7; TRBD1 might be the D (5 bases). Between the trimmed V and J ends, which lost 5 bases and 2 bases, there was a span of 10 bases. Looked up from germline, CDR1 is LGHNT and CDR2 is FRNRAP. This CDR3 contains 13 residues. Here the CDR3 reads CASGPGPPYEQYF. The DNA of the CDR3 is TGTGCTAGTGGTCCAGGGCCCCCCTACGAGCAGTACTTC.

The chain combines TRBV27 with TRBJ1-1; possible D gene TRBD1, 5 bases. Germline V lookup: CDR1 MNHEY, CDR2 SMNVEV (reference sequence). This CDR3 spans 14 amino acids. V was pared by 6 bases and J by 0 bases, with 11 bases between. CDR3 in amino acids: CASRWTNMNTEAFF. The CDR3 nucleotides read TGTGCCAGCAGATGGACAAACATGAACACTGAAGCTTTCTTT.

This clone was seen a few times. The J gene is TRBJ1-1, the V gene TRBV29-1; TRBD1 might be the D (6 bases). This CDR3 is built from 13 residues. CDR1 and CDR2 from the germline V gene are SQVTM and ANQGSEA. In nucleotides, the CDR3 is TGCAGTGCTGCACAGGGTGTGAACACTGAAGCTTTCTTT. Translated: CSAAQGVNTEAFF.